These 27 T cell receptor beta chains came from one sample sequenced in a study of identifying expanded T cells in peripheral blood. Method: immunoSEQ multiplex PCR; TCRdb's copy keeps in-frame clones and lacks some. This table holds 84,000 or so clones, about 89% found once. The source material was blood. The receptors derive from a person aged 18-69 years in good health.

This rearrangement joins TRBV6-5 to TRBJ1-2; D call uncertain. V was clipped by 4 bases and J by 12 bases, with 15 bases between them. Germline V CDR1 and CDR2: MNHEY, SVGAGI. This CDR3 comprises 12 residues. The CDR3 coding sequence is TGTGCCAGCAGTTCTGGTCCCTACAGTAACACCTTC. Its translation: CASSSGPYSNTF.

CDR3 amino acids: CASSFFPPPSSNYGYTF. Written as DNA, the CDR3 is TGTGCCAGCAGTTTTTTTCCCCCCCCCAGCTCTAACTATGGCTACACCTTC. The chain uses TRBV27 and TRBJ1-2; D unclear. V lost 3 bases, J lost 0 bases, and 17 bases lay in between. The CDR3 totals 17 residues. Germline lookup yields CDR1 MNHEY and CDR2 SMNVEV (reference sequence).

The chain has TRBV18 and TRBJ2-7, with D possibly being TRBD1 or TRBD2 (5 bases each). Germline lookup yields CDR1 KGHSH and CDR2 LQKENI. V was pared by 6 bases and J by 3 bases, with 15 bases between. The CDR3 consists of 14 residues. The CDR3 here is CASSSEGTVYEQYF. The CDR3 nucleotides read TGTGCCAGCTCCTCAGAAGGGACGGTCTACGAGCAGTACTTC.

The CDR3 region has the DNA TGTGCCAGTAGTATCGGACAGACCTATGGCTACACCTTC. It yields the protein CASSIGQTYGYTF. This chain connects TRBV19 to TRBJ1-2; D possibly corresponds to TRBD1 (6 bases). Germline V lookup: CDR1 LNHDA, CDR2 SQIVND (reference sequence). This CDR3 has 13 residues. The V gene lost 3 bases and the J gene lost 4 bases, with 9 bases spanning the gap.

The V and J genes are TRBV29-1 and TRBJ2-1, with TRBD2 matching 9 bases. Germline trimming cut 7 bases from V and 4 bases from J; bases unmatched to any gene: 11. The CDR3 runs 15 residues. Germline CDR1 is SQVTM and CDR2 is ANQGSEA. CDR3 in amino acids: CSGGTSNSGYNEQFF. Written as DNA, the CDR3 is TGCAGCGGAGGGACTAGCAATTCGGGGTACAATGAGCAGTTCTTC.

This chain connects TRBV6-5 to TRBJ2-2, with D maybe TRBD1 (6 bases). Germline V gene sequence: CDR1 MNHEY, CDR2 SVGAGI. V lost 7 bases and J lost 10, with 19 bases in between. The CDR3 loop spans 14 amino acids. The CDR3 protein is CASNPRGGFQELFF. The CDR3 bases are TGTGCCAGCAACCCACGAGGGGGATTCCAGGAGCTGTTTTTT.

This clone was seen once. V is TRBV19 and J is TRBJ2-3; no reliable D call. Germline CDR1 and CDR2: LNHDA and SQIVND (reference sequence). The CDR3 length is 14 residues. With 3 bases removed from V and 5 bases from J, the gap between germline ends came to 12 bases. CDR3 in DNA: TGTGCCAGTAGTATCGGTGGGGAAGGAGATACGCAGTATTTT. Translation gives CASSIGGEGDTQYF.

The CDR3 loop is CASSRQAGPDTQYF. CDR3 nucleotide sequence: TGTGCCAGCAGCCGACAGGCGGGTCCCGATACGCAGTATTTT. J is TRBJ2-3 and V is TRBV7-7; tentatively, D is TRBD1 (6 bases). V lost 5 bases and J 6 bases, leaving 15 bases between the germline ends. Per germline, CDR1 SSHAT and CDR2 FNYEAQ (reference sequence). The CDR3 sequence is 14 residues long.

The DNA for the CDR3 is TGTGCCAGCAGGGGGGGCGGTGGTGGGGCCAACGTCCTGACTTTC. It encodes CASRGGGGGANVLTF. This chain uses TRBV2 with TRBJ2-6; either TRBD1 or TRBD2 may supply D (6 bases each). Germline CDR1 reads SNHLY; CDR2 reads FYNNEI. V lost 6 bases and J 3 bases, leaving 12 bases between the germline ends. This CDR3 has 15 amino acids.

The CDR3 region has the DNA TGTGCCACCTCCAAGGAACAGGGCGACGAGCAGTACTTC. Amino acid sequence: CATSKEQGDEQYF. The rearrangement uses TRBV27 and TRBJ2-7, with a tentative D call TRBD1 (6 bases). Germline V gene data show CDR1 as MNHEY and CDR2 as SMNVEV (reference sequence). The CDR3 has 13 residues. V lost 10 bases and J 5 bases, leaving 18 bases between the germline ends.

J is TRBJ2-5 and V is TRBV30; D remains unclear. V lost 3 bases, J lost 2 bases, and 13 bases lay in between. The CDR3 has 14 amino acids. CDR1 is GTSNPN and CDR2 is SVGIG in the germline V gene (reference sequence). The CDR3 DNA follows: TGTGCCTGGAGACCGACGGATGCGCAAGAGACCCAGTACTTC. Protein sequence: CAWRPTDAQETQYF.

The chain uses TRBV11-2 and TRBJ2-1; TRBD2 matches 9 bases. This CDR3 comprises 15 residues. The germline V gene has CDR1 SGHAT and CDR2 FQNNGV. The V segment lost 4 bases and the J segment 3 bases; nucleotides outside the gene matches: 4. The CDR3 DNA reads TGTGCCAGCAGCTACGGGACTAGCTTCTACAATGAGCAGTTCTTC. This translates into CASSYGTSFYNEQFF.

The chain employs TRBV6-5 and TRBJ1-2; D is possibly TRBD1 (6 bases). Looked up from germline, CDR1 is MNHEY and CDR2 is SVGAGI. This CDR3 region has 12 residues. V shed 5 bases and J shed 8 bases, with 12 bases lying between them. CDR3 nucleotides: TGTGCCAGCAGTCGACAGGTCGGCGGCTACACCTTC. It encodes CASSRQVGGYTF.

V and J are TRBV9 and TRBJ1-4; 8 bases agree with TRBD1. CDR1 SGDLS and CDR2 YYNGEE come from the germline V gene. The CDR3 covers 15 residues. With 3 bases clipped from V and 4 bases from J, the junction kept 5 bases outside the gene matches. The CDR3 DNA reads as TGTGCCAGCAGCGCGACAGGGGCAATTAATGAAAAACTGTTTTTT. This translates into CASSATGAINEKLFF.

This clone was recorded once. The V and J genes are TRBV29-1 and TRBJ2-5, with a possible D match to TRBD2 (5 bases). The ends were cut back, 7 bases at V and 2 bases at J, with 20 bases in the middle. The germline V gene has CDR1 SQVTM and CDR2 ANQGSEA. There are 15 residues in the CDR3. In DNA form, the CDR3 reads TGCAGCGCTCAGAGGGTTTTGAGGTTACAAGAGACCCAGTACTTC. As protein: CSAQRVLRLQETQYF.

The V call is TRBV7-2, the J call TRBJ2-7; 9 bases agree with TRBD2. CDR1 is SGHTA and CDR2 is FQGNSA in the germline V gene. The CDR3 runs to 15 residues. V was pared by 1 base and J by 5 bases, with 6 bases of the junction left unmatched. CDR3 in amino acids: CASSLVARGGNEQYF. The CDR3 bases are TGTGCCAGCAGCTTAGTCGCGCGGGGGGGGAACGAGCAGTACTTC.

The chain joins TRBV12-5 to TRBJ2-3, with D hard to call. Germline-derived CDR1 and CDR2 are LGHNT and FRNRAP. Between the trimmed V and J ends, which lost 6 bases and 3 bases, there was a span of 13 bases. The CDR3 has 14 residues. CDR3 DNA: TGTGCTAGTGGATCCTCTCCGGAAACAGATACGCAGTATTTT. Amino acids: CASGSSPETDTQYF.

CDR3 region: CAIGGSGDSYEQYF. The CDR3 DNA follows: TGTGCCATCGGCGGTAGCGGGGACTCCTACGAGCAGTACTTC. The rearrangement uses TRBV10-3 and TRBJ2-7, with TRBD2 matching over 8 bases. With V trimmed by 8 bases and J by 0 bases, 6 bases remained unmatched. Germline-derived CDR1 and CDR2 are ENHRY and SYGVKD. This CDR3 comprises 14 residues.

V gene TRBV4-2 combines with J gene TRBJ1-1; D unresolved. The germline V gene encodes CDR1 LGHNA and CDR2 YNFKEQ. The CDR3 totals 15 residues. V was pared by 0 bases and J by 2 bases, with 10 bases between. DNA of the CDR3: TGTGCCAGCAGCCAAGATCAAGGTGGAAACACTGAAGCTTTCTTT. Translated, it gives CASSQDQGGNTEAFF.

The rearrangement uses TRBV27 and TRBJ2-5; the D gene is possibly TRBD2 (5 bases). Matching the DNA end better, TRBJ2-7 makes the J call doubtful. This CDR3 is built from 13 residues. CDR1 is MNHEY, CDR2 SMNVEV, per germline (reference sequence). The CDR3 loop is CASSFSGNYEQYF. The CDR3 DNA follows: TGTGCCAGCAGTTTTTCCGGGAACTACGAGCAGTACTTC.

This clone was observed a single time. This chain uses TRBV13 with TRBJ1-1; D is ambiguous. Trimming took 1 base from V and 11 from J, leaving 11 bases between them. The CDR3 is 12 amino acids. Per germline, CDR1 PRHDT and CDR2 FYEKMQ (reference sequence). The CDR3 coding sequence is TGTGCCAGCAGCTTAGTCGAAGCCAATGCTTTCTTT. It codes for CASSLVEANAFF.

The chain employs TRBV4-2 and TRBJ2-3, with 10 nucleotides matching TRBD2. The germline gives CDR1 LGHNA, CDR2 YNFKEQ. The CDR3 covers 16 residues. The V segment lost 4 bases and the J segment 1 base; nucleotides outside the gene matches: 5. The CDR3 loop reads CASSPWTSGGTDTQYF. CDR3 DNA: TGTGCCAGCAGCCCTTGGACTAGCGGAGGCACAGATACGCAGTATTTT.

The chain joins TRBV7-6 to TRBJ2-3, with TRBD1 identical over 8 bases. CDR3 size: 16 residues. Germline values: CDR1 SGHVS, CDR2 FNYEAQ. Losses at the gene ends were 0 bases for V and 2 bases for J; bases not matched to a gene: 4. The CDR3, as DNA: TGTGCCAGCAGCTTAGCCCAGGGGGCGTTCACAGATACGCAGTATTTT. This codes for CASSLAQGAFTDTQYF.

V usage is TRBV7-8 and J usage is TRBJ1-5; D may be TRBD1 (6 bases). The V gene's germline CDR1 is SGHVS and CDR2 FQNEAQ. V lost 1 base to trimming and J lost 6 bases, with 16 bases between them. The CDR3 extends over 16 amino acids. The CDR3 DNA is TGTGCCAGCAGCTTAGGTCTCGACAGGCTGGGTCAGCCCCAGCATTTT. Translating gives CASSLGLDRLGQPQHF.

V gene TRBV25-1 combines with J gene TRBJ2-1, with 9 bases that match TRBD2. Germline CDR1 is MGHDK and CDR2 is SYGVNS. This CDR3 has 10 amino acids. The ends lost 10 bases at V and 10 bases at J; junction bases unmatched: 2. Here the CDR3 reads CATRGGEQFF. The CDR3, as DNA: TGTGCCACGCGGGGGGGGGAGCAGTTCTTC.

The chain combines TRBV11-1 with TRBJ2-5; 8 bases map to TRBD2. This CDR3 comprises 16 residues. V was pared by 1 base and J by 5 bases, with 9 bases of the junction left unmatched. CDR1 and CDR2 (germline): SGHAT, FQDESV (reference sequence). The CDR3 coding sequence is TGTGCCAGCAGCTTAGATACAGCGGGAGATGGGGAGACCCAGTACTTC. This codes for CASSLDTAGDGETQYF.

This rearrangement joins TRBV7-2 to TRBJ1-6; weak D call: TRBD1 (5 bases). Looked up from germline, CDR1 is SGHTA and CDR2 is FQGNSA. The CDR3 runs to 15 residues. The V gene lost 2 bases and the J gene lost 11 bases, with 16 bases spanning the gap. The CDR3 sequence is CASSLPRRGFAPLHF. In nucleotides, the CDR3 is TGTGCCAGCAGCTTACCCAGGCGGGGGTTCGCACCCCTCCACTTT.